One sample yielded the 22 T cell receptor beta chains listed below, sequenced in a study of CD8 T cells in ankylosing spondylitis. Study-level results: About 8 highly homologous variants made up a TCR beta motif, and this motif appeared characteristic of ankylosing spondylitis blood.

One entry per CDR3 protein results from TCRdb running MiXCR on the 5' RACE reads. The sample records about 840,000 distinct CDR3 sequences, 10% to 15% being singletons. For these TCRs, the target antigens are not known. The sequenced material came from blood, either unsorted or a sorted T cell fraction (not recorded which). Receptors were obtained from a male donor with ankylosing spondylitis.

In its sample, this clonotype was seen a few times. The J gene is TRBJ1-2, the V gene TRBV29-1; no reliable D call. This CDR3 has 13 residues. The ends were cut back, 4 bases at V and 8 bases at J, with 17 bases in the middle. In germline, CDR1 is SQVTM, CDR2 ANQGSEA. In nucleotides, the CDR3 is TGCAGCGTTGGTATTGACGTCGTCTCAGGCTACACCTTC. This codes for CSVGIDVVSGYTF.

The chain recombines TRBV10-3 with TRBJ2-7; D perhaps matches TRBD2 (5 bases). CDR1 is ENHRY, CDR2 SYGVKD, per germline. This CDR3 has 14 amino acids. The germline V and J ends were trimmed by 2 bases and 2 bases, with 10 bases remaining between them. The DNA of the CDR3 is TGTGCCATCAGTGAGGGACTGGAGACCTACGAGCAGTACTTC. Translated, it gives CAISEGLETYEQYF.

This clonotype came up many times. Its ends do not fully match the called genes, so a read error is possible. V usage is TRBV5-1 and J usage is TRBJ2-7; D possibly corresponds to TRBD2 (5 bases). This CDR3 contains 13 residues. Per germline, CDR1 SGHRS and CDR2 YFSETQ. This CDR3 reads CASSLGLTYEQYF. The CDR3 DNA is TGTGCCAGCAGTTTAGGACTGACCTACGAGCAGTACTTC.

This clonotype occurred a few times. The chain combines TRBV5-1 with TRBJ2-5; 10 nucleotides agree with TRBD2. This CDR3 is 16 amino acids long. Looked up from germline, CDR1 is SGHRS and CDR2 is YFSETQ. Trimming removed 4 bases from V and 3 bases from J; junction bases left unmatched: 9. The CDR3 is CASSHSDGLAEETQYF. The CDR3 DNA is TGCGCCAGCAGCCACTCTGACGGACTAGCGGAAGAGACCCAGTACTTC.

The CDR3 DNA sequence: TGTGCCAGCAGCTCGAAACAGGGGGGTGAGCAGTTCTTC. It yields the protein CASSSKQGGEQFF. The rearrangement uses TRBV7-3 and TRBJ2-1, with 8 bases fitting TRBD1. V gave up 4 bases and J gave up 9 bases; unmatched junction bases: 5. The CDR3 covers 13 residues. Germline V gives CDR1 SGHTA, CDR2 FQGTGA.

This clonotype was recorded a few times. In DNA form, the CDR3 reads TGTGCCAGCGGGCGGCGGAGCTACGAGCAGTACTTC. It codes for CASGRRSYEQYF. The genes are TRBV12-3 or TRBV12-4 and TRBJ2-7, with D uncertain. CDR3 length equals 12 residues. V lost 8 bases and J 3 bases, leaving 11 bases between the germline ends.

In regard to this clonotype: Germline and junction disagree at one end, which may indicate a read error. The rearrangement joins TRBV7-7 to TRBJ1-4; D call uncertain. Germline lookup yields CDR1 SSHAT and CDR2 FNYEAQ (reference sequence). The CDR3 sequence is 13 residues long. The CDR3 region is CASSLNINEKLFF. CDR3 nucleotides: TGTGCTAGCAGCCTAAACATTAATGAAAAACTGTTTTTT.

In regard to this clonotype: Because the CDR3 is missing its conserved closing phenylalanine or tryptophan, this is likely a read error. V usage is TRBV7-2 and J usage is TRBJ2-1, with 7 bases matching TRBD2. With V trimmed by 0 bases and J by 9 bases, 11 bases remained unmatched. CDR1 and CDR2 from the germline V gene are SGHTA and FQGNSA. The CDR3 has 16 residues. In DNA, the CDR3 is TGTGCCAGCAGCTTAGCAGGTGGGAGGGCCGGTAGTGAGCAGTTCTTG. Protein product: CASSLAGGRAGSEQFL.

This clonotype occurred a few times. The gene calls are TRBV29-1 and TRBJ2-1, with D perhaps given as TRBD1 or TRBD2 (5 bases each). The CDR3 totals 15 residues. The V end lost 8 bases, the J end lost 0 bases, and 17 bases lay between the germline ends. The V gene's germline CDR1 is SQVTM and CDR2 ANQGSEA. The CDR3 region is CSTLGDPSSYNEQFF. CDR3 DNA sequence: TGCAGCACCTTGGGGGACCCGAGCTCCTACAATGAGCAGTTCTTC.

In this sample, this clonotype turned up many times. The V call is TRBV5-1, the J call TRBJ1-5; D remains ambiguous. The CDR3 contains 13 residues. Germline-derived CDR1 and CDR2 are SGHRS and YFSETQ. V lost 2 bases, J lost 4 bases, and 7 bases lay in between. The CDR3 DNA sequence: TGCGCCAGCAGCTTAGCGCCGAATCAGCCCCAGCATTTT. Protein: CASSLAPNQPQHF.

This clonotype was seen repeatedly, ten times or more. This chain joins TRBV12-3 or TRBV12-4 and TRBJ1-5, with D maybe TRBD1 (6 bases). CDR3 length equals 14 residues. V lost 6 bases and J 6 bases, leaving 15 bases between the germline ends. The CDR3 sequence is CASRSDRNFQPQHF. In DNA form, the CDR3 reads TGTGCCAGCAGGAGTGACAGGAATTTTCAGCCCCAGCATTTT.

This clonotype was seen just once. The chain links TRBV3-1 to TRBJ2-5; 10 bases match TRBD1. CDR1 is LGHDT, CDR2 YNNKEL, per germline (reference sequence). This CDR3 contains 15 residues. The V and J ends lost 4 bases and 3 bases, in that order; junction bases with no gene match: 5. CDR3 residues: CASSPADRGKETQYF. The CDR3 coding sequence is TGTGCCAGCAGCCCCGCGGACAGGGGGAAAGAGACCCAGTACTTC.

This clonotype has only a few counts. V is TRBV7-9 and J is TRBJ2-7; maybe TRBD1 (6 bases). The CDR3 has 16 residues. Trimming cost V 3 bases and J 1 base, with 16 bases left between them. The V gene's germline CDR1 is SEHNR and CDR2 FQNEAQ (reference sequence). CDR3 sequence: CASSFPTGPPSYEQYF. For the CDR3, the DNA is TGTGCCAGCAGCTTTCCTACAGGGCCTCCATCCTACGAGCAGTACTTC.

This clonotype turned up a few times. The chain joins TRBV30 to TRBJ1-5, with 8 bases lining up with TRBD1. The CDR3 has 16 residues. Germline CDR1 GTSNPN, CDR2 SVGIG (reference sequence). V dropped 2 bases and J dropped 0; count of bases not matched to a gene: 6. CDR3 bases: TGTGCCTGGAGTCTCAGGGGGCTCCGTAGCAATCAGCCCCAGCATTTT. Amino acids: CAWSLRGLRSNQPQHF.

Many counts were recorded for this clonotype. This chain connects TRBV12-3 or TRBV12-4 to TRBJ1-5; 8 bases are a match to TRBD1. The CDR3 is made up of 14 amino acids. Trimming at V came to 4 bases and at J to 1 base, leaving 0 bases not matched to a gene. CDR3 sequence (DNA): TGTGCCAGCAGTTGGACAGGGAGCAATCAGCCCCAGCATTTT. This codes for CASSWTGSNQPQHF.

This clonotype was picked up many times. This chain joins TRBV12-3 or TRBV12-4 and TRBJ2-3, with no clear D. CDR3 size: 12 residues. Trimming left V 6 bases short and J 10 bases short, with 14 bases between. The CDR3 spells CASSAVGLAQYF. In DNA, the CDR3 is TGTGCCAGCAGCGCTGTGGGCCTTGCGCAGTATTTT.

This clonotype occurred many times. CDR3 nucleotides: TGCAGTGCTAGACGTGGGGGTATCTACAATGAGCAGTTCTTC. Protein: CSARRGGIYNEQFF. The rearrangement joins TRBV20-1 to TRBJ2-1, with D perhaps assigned TRBD1 or TRBD2 (5 bases each). V lost 2 bases to trimming and J lost 3 bases, with 11 bases between them. Per germline, CDR1 DFQATT and CDR2 SNEGSKA (reference sequence). This CDR3 comprises 14 residues.

This CDR3 is CSARRSLRETQYF. CDR3 nucleotide sequence: TGCAGTGCTAGGAGGAGCCTGAGGGAGACCCAGTACTTC. V usage is TRBV20-1 and J usage is TRBJ2-5; unclear D gene. Germline V gene lookup returns CDR1 DFQATT and CDR2 SNEGSKA (reference sequence). This CDR3 has 13 residues. The V end lost 3 bases, the J end lost 5 bases, and 13 bases lay between the germline ends.

This clonotype has ten or more counts. V gene TRBV20-1 combines with J gene TRBJ2-3; perhaps TRBD1 as D (6 bases). The V and J ends lost 2 bases and 1 base respectively, with 10 bases between them. CDR1 is DFQATT and CDR2 is SNEGSKA in the germline V gene (reference sequence). This CDR3 has 14 residues. CDR3 bases: TGCAGTGCTAGACTGACAGGCGGCACAGATACGCAGTATTTT. Residues: CSARLTGGTDTQYF.

This clonotype was detected a few times. The rearrangement links TRBV28 to TRBJ2-1; no reliable D call. CDR3 length: 17 residues. V lost 1 base and J lost 0, with 13 bases in between. Germline V CDR1 and CDR2: MDHEN, SYDVKM. In DNA, the CDR3 is TGTGCCAGCAGTTTATTCCCCCTGACGGGCTCCTACAATGAGCAGTTCTTC. Translating it yields CASSLFPLTGSYNEQFF.

This chain joins TRBV20-1 and TRBJ2-3; D remains unclear. The CDR3 is 13 residues long. Germline loops: CDR1 DFQATT, CDR2 SNEGSKA (reference sequence). Trimming took off 3 bases at V and 3 bases at J, with 10 bases between the two ends. In DNA, the CDR3 is TGCAGTGCTAGGCTCGCTCTGACAGATACGCAGTATTTT. Residues: CSARLALTDTQYF.

This rearrangement joins TRBV5-5 to TRBJ1-5; D possibly corresponds to TRBD1 (6 bases). The V end lost 2 bases, the J end lost 4 bases, and 16 bases lay between the germline ends. The length of the CDR3 is 16 residues. From germline, CDR1 is SGHKS and CDR2 YYEKEE (reference sequence). As DNA, the CDR3 is TGTGCCAGCAGCTTAATGGGGGAAGGACAGAATCAGCCCCAGCATTTT. Translation: CASSLMGEGQNQPQHF.